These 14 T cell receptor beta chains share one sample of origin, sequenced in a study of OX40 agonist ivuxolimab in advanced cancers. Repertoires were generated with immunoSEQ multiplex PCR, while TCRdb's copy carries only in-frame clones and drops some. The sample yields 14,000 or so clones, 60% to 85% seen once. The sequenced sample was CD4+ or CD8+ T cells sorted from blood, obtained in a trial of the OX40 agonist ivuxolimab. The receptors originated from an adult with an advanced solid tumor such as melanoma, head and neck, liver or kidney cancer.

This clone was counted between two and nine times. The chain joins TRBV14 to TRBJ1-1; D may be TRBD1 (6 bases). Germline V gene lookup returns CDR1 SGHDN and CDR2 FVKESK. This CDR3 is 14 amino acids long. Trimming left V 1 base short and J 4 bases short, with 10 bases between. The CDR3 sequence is CASSQGRGSTEAFF. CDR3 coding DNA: TGTGCCAGCAGCCAAGGAAGGGGGTCCACTGAAGCTTTCTTT.

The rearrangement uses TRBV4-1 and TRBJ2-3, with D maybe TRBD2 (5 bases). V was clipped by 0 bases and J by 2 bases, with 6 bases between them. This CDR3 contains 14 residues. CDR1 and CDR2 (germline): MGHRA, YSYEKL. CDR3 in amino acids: CASSQDSDTDTQYF. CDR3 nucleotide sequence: TGCGCCAGCAGCCAAGATAGCGACACAGATACGCAGTATTTT.

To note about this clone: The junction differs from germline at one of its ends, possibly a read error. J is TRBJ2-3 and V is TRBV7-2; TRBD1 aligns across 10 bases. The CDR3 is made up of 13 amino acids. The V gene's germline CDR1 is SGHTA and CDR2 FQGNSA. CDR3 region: CASSGGQGPVSDF. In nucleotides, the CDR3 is TGTGCCAGCAGCGGGGGACAGGGGCCGGTATCGGATTTT.

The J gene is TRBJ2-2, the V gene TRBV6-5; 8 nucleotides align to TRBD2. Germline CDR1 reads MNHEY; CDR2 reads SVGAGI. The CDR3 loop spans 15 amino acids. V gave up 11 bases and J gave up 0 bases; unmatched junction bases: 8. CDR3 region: CAATGGGPNTGELFF. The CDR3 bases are TGTGCCGCGACGGGCGGGGGGCCGAACACCGGGGAGCTGTTTTTT.

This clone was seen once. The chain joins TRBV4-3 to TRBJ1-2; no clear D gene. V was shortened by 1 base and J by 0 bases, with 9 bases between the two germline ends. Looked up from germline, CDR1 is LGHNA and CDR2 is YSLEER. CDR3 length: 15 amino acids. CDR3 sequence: CASSQGQAANYGYTF. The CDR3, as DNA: TGCGCCAGCAGCCAAGGACAAGCCGCTAACTATGGCTACACCTTC.

Written as DNA, the CDR3 is TGTGCCAGCAGCTTAGGGGGGGCAAACCTCAATCAGCCCCAGCATTTT. Its translation is CASSLGGANLNQPQHF. The rearrangement joins TRBV7-6 to TRBJ1-5, with D tentatively TRBD1 (6 bases). This CDR3 spans 16 amino acids. Per germline, CDR1 SGHVS and CDR2 FNYEAQ. Between the trimmed V and J ends, which lost 1 base and 3 bases, there was a span of 13 bases.

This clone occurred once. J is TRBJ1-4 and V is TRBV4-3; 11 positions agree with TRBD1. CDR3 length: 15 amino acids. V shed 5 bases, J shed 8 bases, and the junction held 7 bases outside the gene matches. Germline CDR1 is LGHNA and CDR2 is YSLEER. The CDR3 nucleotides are TGCGCCAGCAGCTTAGGACAGGGGGCGCGGGAAAAACTGTTTTTT. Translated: CASSLGQGAREKLFF.

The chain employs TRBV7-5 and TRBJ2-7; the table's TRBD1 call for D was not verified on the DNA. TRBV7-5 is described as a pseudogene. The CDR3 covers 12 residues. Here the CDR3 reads CARSYQGSEQYF. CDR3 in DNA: TGTGCCAGAAGCTATCAGGGTTCTGAGCAGTACTTC.

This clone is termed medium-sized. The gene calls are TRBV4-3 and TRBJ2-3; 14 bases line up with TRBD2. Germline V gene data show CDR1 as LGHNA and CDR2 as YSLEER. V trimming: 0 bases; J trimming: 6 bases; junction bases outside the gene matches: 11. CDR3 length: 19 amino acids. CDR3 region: CASSQDGLAGGRRGDTQYF. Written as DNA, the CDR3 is TGCGCCAGCAGCCAAGACGGACTAGCGGGGGGTCGTCGCGGGGATACGCAGTATTTT.

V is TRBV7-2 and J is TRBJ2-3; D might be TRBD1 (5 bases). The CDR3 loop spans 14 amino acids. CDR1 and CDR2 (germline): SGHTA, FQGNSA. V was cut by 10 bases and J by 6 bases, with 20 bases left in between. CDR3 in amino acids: CATQPFQGSDTQYF. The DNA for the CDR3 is TGTGCCACCCAACCTTTCCAGGGCTCGGATACGCAGTATTTT.

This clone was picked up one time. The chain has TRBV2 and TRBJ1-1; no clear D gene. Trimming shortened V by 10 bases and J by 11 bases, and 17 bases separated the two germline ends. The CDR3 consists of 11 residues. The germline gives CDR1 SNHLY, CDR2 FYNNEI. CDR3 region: CAIENAGSAFF. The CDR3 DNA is TGTGCCATCGAGAACGCAGGTAGCGCTTTCTTT.

This CDR3 is CASSQASGYEQYF. CDR3 nucleotide sequence: TGCGCCAGCAGCCAAGCATCCGGTTATGAGCAGTACTTC. The chain couples TRBV4-3 to TRBJ2-7; D is unresolved. Germline CDR1 reads LGHNA; CDR2 reads YSLEER. The CDR3 sequence is 13 residues long. Trimming took off 1 base at V and 7 bases at J, with 11 bases between the two ends.

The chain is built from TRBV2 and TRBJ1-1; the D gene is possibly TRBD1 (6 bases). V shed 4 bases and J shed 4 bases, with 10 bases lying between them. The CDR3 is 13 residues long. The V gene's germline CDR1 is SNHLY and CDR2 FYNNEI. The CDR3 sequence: CASSVGTITEAFF. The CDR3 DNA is TGTGCCAGCAGTGTTGGGACAATCACTGAAGCTTTCTTT.

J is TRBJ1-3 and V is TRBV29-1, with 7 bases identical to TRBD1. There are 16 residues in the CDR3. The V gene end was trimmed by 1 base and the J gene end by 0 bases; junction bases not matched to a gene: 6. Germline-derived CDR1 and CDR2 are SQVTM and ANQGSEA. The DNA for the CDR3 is TGCAGCGTTGAAGGGACCGGGACAGACTCTGGAAACACCATATATTTT. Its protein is CSVEGTGTDSGNTIYF.